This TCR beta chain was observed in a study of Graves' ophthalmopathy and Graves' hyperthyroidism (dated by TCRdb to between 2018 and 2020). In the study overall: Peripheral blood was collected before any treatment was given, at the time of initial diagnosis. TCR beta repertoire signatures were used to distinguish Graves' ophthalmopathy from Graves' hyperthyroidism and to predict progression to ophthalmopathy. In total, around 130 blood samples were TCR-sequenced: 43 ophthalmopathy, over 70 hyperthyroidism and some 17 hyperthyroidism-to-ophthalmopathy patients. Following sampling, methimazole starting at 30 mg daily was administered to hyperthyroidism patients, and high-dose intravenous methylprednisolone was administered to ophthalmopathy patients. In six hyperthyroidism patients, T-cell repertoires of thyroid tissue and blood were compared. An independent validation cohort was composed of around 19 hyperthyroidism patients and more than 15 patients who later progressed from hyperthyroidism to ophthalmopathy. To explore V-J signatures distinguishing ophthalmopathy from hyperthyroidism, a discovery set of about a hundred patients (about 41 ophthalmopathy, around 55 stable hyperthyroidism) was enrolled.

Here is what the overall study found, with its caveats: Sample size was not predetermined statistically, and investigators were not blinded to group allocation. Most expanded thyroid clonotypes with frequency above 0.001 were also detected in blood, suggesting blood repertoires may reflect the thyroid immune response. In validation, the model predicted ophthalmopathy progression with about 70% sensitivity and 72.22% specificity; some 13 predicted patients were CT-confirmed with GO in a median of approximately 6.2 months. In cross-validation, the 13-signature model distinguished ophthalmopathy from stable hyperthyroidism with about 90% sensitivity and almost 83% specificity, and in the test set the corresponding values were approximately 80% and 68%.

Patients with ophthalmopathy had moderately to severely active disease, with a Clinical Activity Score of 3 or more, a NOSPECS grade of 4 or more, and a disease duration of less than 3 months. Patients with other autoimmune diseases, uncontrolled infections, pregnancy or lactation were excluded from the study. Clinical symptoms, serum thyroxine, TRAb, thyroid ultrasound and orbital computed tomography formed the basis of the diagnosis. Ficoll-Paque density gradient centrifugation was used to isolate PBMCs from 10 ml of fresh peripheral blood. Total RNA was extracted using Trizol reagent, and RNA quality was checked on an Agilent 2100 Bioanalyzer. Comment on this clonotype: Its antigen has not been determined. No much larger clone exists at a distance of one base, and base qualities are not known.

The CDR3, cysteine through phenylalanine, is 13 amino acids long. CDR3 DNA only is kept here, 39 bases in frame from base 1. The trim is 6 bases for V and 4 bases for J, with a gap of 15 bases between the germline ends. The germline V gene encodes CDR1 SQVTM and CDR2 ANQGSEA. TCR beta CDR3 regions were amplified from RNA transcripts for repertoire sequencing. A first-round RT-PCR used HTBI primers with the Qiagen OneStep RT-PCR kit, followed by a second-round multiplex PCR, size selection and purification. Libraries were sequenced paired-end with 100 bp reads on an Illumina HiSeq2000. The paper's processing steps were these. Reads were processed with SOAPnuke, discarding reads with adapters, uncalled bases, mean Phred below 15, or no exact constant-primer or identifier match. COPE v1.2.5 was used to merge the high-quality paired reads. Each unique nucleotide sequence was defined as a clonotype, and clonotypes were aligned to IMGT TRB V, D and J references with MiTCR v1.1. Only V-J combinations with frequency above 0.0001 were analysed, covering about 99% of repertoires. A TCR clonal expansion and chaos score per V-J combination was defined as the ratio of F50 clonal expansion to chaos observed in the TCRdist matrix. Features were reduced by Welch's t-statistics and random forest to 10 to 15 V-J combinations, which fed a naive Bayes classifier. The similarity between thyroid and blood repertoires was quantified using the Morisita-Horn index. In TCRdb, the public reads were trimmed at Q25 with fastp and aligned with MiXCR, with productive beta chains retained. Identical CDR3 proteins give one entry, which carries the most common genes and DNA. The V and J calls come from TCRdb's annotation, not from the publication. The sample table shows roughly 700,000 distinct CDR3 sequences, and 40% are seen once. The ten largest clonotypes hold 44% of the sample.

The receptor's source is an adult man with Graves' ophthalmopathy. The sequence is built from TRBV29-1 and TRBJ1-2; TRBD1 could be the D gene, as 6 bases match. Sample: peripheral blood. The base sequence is TGCAGCGTGTTGGTTCGGGGGGCCTATGGCTACACCTTC. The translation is CSVLVRGAYGYTF.